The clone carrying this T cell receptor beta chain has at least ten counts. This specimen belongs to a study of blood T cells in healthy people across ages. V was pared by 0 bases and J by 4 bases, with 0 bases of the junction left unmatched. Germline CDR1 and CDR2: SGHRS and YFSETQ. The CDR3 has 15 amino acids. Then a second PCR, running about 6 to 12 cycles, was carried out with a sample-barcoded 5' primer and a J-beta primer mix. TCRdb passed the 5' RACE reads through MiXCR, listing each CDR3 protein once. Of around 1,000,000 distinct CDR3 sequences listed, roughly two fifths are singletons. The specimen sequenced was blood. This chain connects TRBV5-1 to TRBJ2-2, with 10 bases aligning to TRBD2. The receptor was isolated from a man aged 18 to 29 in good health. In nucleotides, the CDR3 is TGCGCCAGCAGCTTGGGGACTAGCGGCACCGGGGAGCTGTTTTTT. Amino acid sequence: CASSLGTSGTGELFF.